Here is one T cell receptor beta chain with its context. Its antigen is currently unknown. Documented treatment: roughly 20 received Ad26.COV2.S at low or high dose, single or two shots; several received placebo; per-sample allocation not given. Each sample was drawn 63 days after the first injection (of vaccine or placebo). The data are from a study of Ad26.COV2.S vaccination and SARS-CoV-2 variants. Overall study: Participants got Ad26.COV2.S intramuscularly, once or twice 56 days apart.

CDR1 and CDR2 from the germline V gene are KGHDR and SFDVKD. This CDR3 has 15 amino acids. The ends were cut back, 2 bases at V and 3 bases at J, with 12 bases in the middle. Clones were read by immunoSEQ multiplex PCR, and TCRdb kept only the in-frame ones, dropping some. Among over 250,000 clones listed, approximately 87% were seen once. General observations from the study: Vaccine recipients had higher spike-specific TCR breadth than placebo recipients. Placebo recipients and vaccine recipients were similar in non-spike TCR breadth.

The chain combines TRBV24-1 with TRBJ2-5; possibly TRBD1 for D (5 bases). The source was peripheral blood, collected in a trial of Ad26.COV2.S vaccine versus placebo. This TCR came from a person aged 18-65 years who received the Ad26.COV2.S COVID-19 vaccine or a placebo. The CDR3: CATSDSKAGKETQYF. Here the CDR3 DNA reads TGTGCCACCAGTGATTCGAAGGCAGGGAAAGAGACCCAGTACTTC.